A selection of T cell receptor beta chains follows, all from one sample in a study of response to subunit inactivated influenza vaccine. MiXCR, run by TCRdb on the RT-PCR reads, gives a single entry per CDR3 protein. The sample lists hundreds of thousands of distinct CDR3 sequences, 10% to 15% occurring once. The sequences come from PBMCs from blood, collected on the day of vaccination. These receptors were taken from a man in his fifties or sixties who received an inactivated influenza vaccine. CDR3s include the opening cysteine and the closing phenylalanine or tryptophan. D genes are given only for firm matches. Size values are once, few and many counts, or a class for expanded clones, and some rows have none.

clone_size j_call cdr3_length d_call v_call cdr3_nt cdr3_aa
. TRBJ1-4 11 . TRBV10-3 TGTGCCATCGGAGAGGGTGAAAAACTGTTTTTT CAIGEGEKLFF
few TRBJ2-1 15 . TRBV5-1 TGCGCCAGCAGCTTGGTACAGAGCATTTACAATGAGCAGTTCTTC CASSLVQSIYNEQFF
many TRBJ2-1 16 TRBD2 TRBV6-2/TRBV6-3 TGTGCCAGCAGTTACTCGAGGGCTAGCGGCTACAATGAGCAGTTCTTC CASSYSRASGYNEQFF
few TRBJ2-1 14 TRBD2 TRBV20-1 TGCAGTGCTATCGACCTAGCGGGGGGCAATGAGCAGTTCTTC CSAIDLAGGNEQFF
. TRBJ2-3 15 TRBD1 TRBV20-1 TGCAGTGCGACAGGGACCCAAGAATGGCCAGATACGCAGTATTTT CSATGTQEWPDTQYF
many TRBJ1-2 13 . TRBV12-3/TRBV12-4 TGTGCCAGCAGTTTGATCGGGGTTTGGGGCTACACCTTC CASSLIGVWGYTF
. TRBJ2-1 17 TRBD1 TRBV19 TGTGCCAGTAGTATAGAGTTGCCCGGGACAGGGGGGAATGAGCAGTTCTTC CASSIELPGTGGNEQFF
. TRBJ1-1 15 TRBD1 TRBV27 TGTGCCAGCAGTTTCGGCGACAGGGTGAACACTGAAGCTTTCTTT CASSFGDRVNTEAFF
many TRBJ2-7 15 . TRBV9 TGTGCCAGCAGCGTAGGCGTTAGCGACTCCTACGAGCAGTACTTC CASSVGVSDSYEQYF
few TRBJ1-1 16 . TRBV18 TGTGCCAGCTCACCTAGGGACGGCCTAATGAACACTGAAGCTTTCTTT CASSPRDGLMNTEAFF
. TRBJ1-2 15 TRBD1 TRBV28 TGTGCCAGCAGCCTAGACAGGGATCTGCTTTATGGCTACACCTTC CASSLDRDLLYGYTF
few TRBJ2-7 16 . TRBV28 TGTGCCACCACCTTCTCTAGGGACTGGCAATCCTACGAGCAGTACTTC CATTFSRDWQSYEQYF
few TRBJ2-2 14 . TRBV28 TGTGCCCGCCGAGTCCGGGGCGGCACCGGGGAGCTGTTTTTT CARRVRGGTGELFF
few TRBJ2-7 15 TRBD2 TRBV20-1 TGCAGTGCTAGTGGGAGCGGGGGCCACTCCTACGAGCAGTACTTC CSASGSGGHSYEQYF
few TRBJ1-1 13 TRBD1 TRBV19 TGTGCCAGTGGGGACAGGGGGACCACTGAAGCTTTCTTT CASGDRGTTEAFF
few TRBJ2-5 14 . TRBV6-2/TRBV6-3 TGTGCCAGCAGAAGTAGACCCAACCAAGAGACCCAGTACTTC CASRSRPNQETQYF
. TRBJ2-2 16 . TRBV11-2 TGTGCCAGCAGCTCCCCCTGGTCCACGAACACCGGGGAGCTGTTTTTT CASSSPWSTNTGELFF
. TRBJ2-3 16 TRBD2 TRBV20-1 TGCAGTGCTAGAGACCGTAGCGGGCGTACATGGGATACGCAGTATTTT CSARDRSGRTWDTQYF
many TRBJ2-2 16 TRBD1 TRBV28 TGTGCCAGCAGTGCATTGGGACAGGTGAACACCGGGGAGCTGTTTTTT CASSALGQVNTGELFF
. TRBJ2-3 14 TRBD2 TRBV28 TGTGCCAGCTCTCCAGCGGGGGGTTCGGATACGCAGTATTTT CASSPAGGSDTQYF
few TRBJ2-3 16 TRBD2 TRBV4-2 TGTGCCAGCAGCCCTTCACCGGGAGGTGGAGCAGATACGCAGTATTTT CASSPSPGGGADTQYF
. TRBJ2-1 16 TRBD2 TRBV5-1 TGCGCCAGCAGTTCCACCGGGACTAGTACCTTCAATGAGCAGTTCTTC CASSSTGTSTFNEQFF
. TRBJ2-2 16 . TRBV18 TGTGCCAGCTCACCACCTAGGGTGCAGAACACCGGGGAGCTGTTTTTT CASSPPRVQNTGELFF
. TRBJ1-2 15 . TRBV19 TGTGCCAGTAGTATATCTCAGGGGCACTACTATGGCTACACCTTC CASSISQGHYYGYTF
. TRBJ1-2 15 . TRBV7-8 TGTGCCAGCAGTCAAATCGGGCAGGGGAGGGATGGCTACACCTTC CASSQIGQGRDGYTF
many TRBJ2-5 15 TRBD2 TRBV9 TGTGCCAGCAGCTTTGGACTAGCGGGAAGGGAGACCCAGTACTTC CASSFGLAGRETQYF
many TRBJ2-1 15 . TRBV27 TGTGCCAGCAGTTTTGTGGGCGGAACCTACAATGAGCAGTTCTTC CASSFVGGTYNEQFF
few TRBJ1-1 12 . TRBV20-1 TGCAGTCAAAAAAGCGTTGGGGATGAAGCTTTCTTT CSQKSVGDEAFF
many TRBJ2-1 18 TRBD1 TRBV11-2 TGTGCCAGCAGCTTACAAATCGGGGGACAGGGTGTTTTCGATGAGCAGTTCTTC CASSLQIGGQGVFDEQFF
few TRBJ1-2 15 TRBD1 TRBV20-1 TGCAGTGCTAGAGATCTAATAGGGACAGTTCATGGCTACACCTTC CSARDLIGTVHGYTF
. TRBJ1-5 14 . TRBV20-1 TGCAGTGCTAGAGATGGGGGTAAACCTCAGCCCCAGCATTTT CSARDGGKPQPQHF
few TRBJ1-2 14 . TRBV12-3/TRBV12-4 TGTGCCAGCAGTTCCCCGACGACTAACTATGGCTACACCTTC CASSSPTTNYGYTF
few TRBJ2-7 15 TRBD1 TRBV12-3/TRBV12-4 TGTGCCAGCAGTCCCCGGGACAGGGGAGACTACGAGCAGTACTTC CASSPRDRGDYEQYF
few TRBJ2-7 16 . TRBV2 TGTGCCAGCAGTGGGCCCCGGGGACACGGGGCCTACGAGCAGTACTTC CASSGPRGHGAYEQYF
. TRBJ2-1 15 TRBD2 TRBV3-1 TGTGCCAGCAGCCAACCGGGACTAGGGAATAATGAGCAGTTCTTC CASSQPGLGNNEQFF
once TRBJ2-6 17 . TRBV7-2 TGTGCCAGCAGCTTAAAAGGGGTCGACTCTGGGGCCAACGTCCTGACTTTC CASSLKGVDSGANVLTF
few TRBJ1-2 13 . TRBV5-6 TGTGCCAGCAGCTTGGGGCCTACTGGCGGCTACACCTTC CASSLGPTGGYTF
few TRBJ2-3 17 TRBD2 TRBV4-2 TGTGCCAGCAGCCAAGATATGCGGGAGGGAAGCACAGATACGCAGTATTTT CASSQDMREGSTDTQYF
many TRBJ2-1 13 . TRBV6-6 TGTGCCAGCAGTTACTCGCTTTTCAATGAGCAGTTCTTC CASSYSLFNEQFF
few TRBJ2-7 14 . TRBV2 TGTGCCAGCAGTGCCGGGACAAGCCCCCTCGAGCAGTACTTC CASSAGTSPLEQYF
. TRBJ2-7 16 . TRBV7-9 TGTGCCAGCAGCTACTTGCGGGGCAGGGAAGTCTACGAGCAGTACTTC CASSYLRGREVYEQYF
. TRBJ2-5 15 TRBD2 TRBV20-1 TGCAGTGCTATACGGACTAGGAAGGTTGGGGAGACCCAGTACTTC CSAIRTRKVGETQYF
few TRBJ2-7 16 . TRBV3-1 TGTGCCAGCAGCCAAGAATCTCTGGCAGGGCTTGAAGAGCAGTACTTC CASSQESLAGLEEQYF
few TRBJ2-3 16 TRBD2 TRBV5-1 TGCGCCAGCAGCGCCGCGGCAGCGACTAGCGGGGGGGTTGTGTATTTT CASSAAAATSGGVVYF
. TRBJ2-1 21 TRBD2 TRBV10-3 TGTGCCATCAGTGATTCGGCAAGGGGACTTCTAGCGGGGGCCTCCTACAATGAGCAGTTCTTC CAISDSARGLLAGASYNEQFF
few TRBJ2-5 13 . TRBV5-6 TGTGCCAGCAGCTGGAAGGGGGGAGAGACCCAGTACTTC CASSWKGGETQYF
many TRBJ2-2 18 TRBD1 TRBV12-3/TRBV12-4 TGTGCCAGCAGTCCGGGACAGGGAATATTTTCGGACACCGGGGAGCTGTTTTTT CASSPGQGIFSDTGELFF
few TRBJ1-3 16 . TRBV6-1 TGTGCCAGCAGTGAAGCGTCTAGATTCTCTGGAAACACCATATATTTT CASSEASRFSGNTIYF
few TRBJ1-6 17 TRBD1 TRBV7-9 TGTGCCAGCAGCTTAGTGGGGACAGGGTCATGGGAATCACCCCTCCACTTT CASSLVGTGSWESPLHF
. TRBJ1-5 16 . TRBV20-1 TGCAGTGCTAGAGATTATGGCAGGGAGAATCGGCAGCCCCAGCATTTT CSARDYGRENRQPQHF
few TRBJ2-5 14 TRBD2 TRBV20-1 TGCAGTGCCGGAGCGGGAGGGCTCGGGGAGACCCAGTACTTC CSAGAGGLGETQYF